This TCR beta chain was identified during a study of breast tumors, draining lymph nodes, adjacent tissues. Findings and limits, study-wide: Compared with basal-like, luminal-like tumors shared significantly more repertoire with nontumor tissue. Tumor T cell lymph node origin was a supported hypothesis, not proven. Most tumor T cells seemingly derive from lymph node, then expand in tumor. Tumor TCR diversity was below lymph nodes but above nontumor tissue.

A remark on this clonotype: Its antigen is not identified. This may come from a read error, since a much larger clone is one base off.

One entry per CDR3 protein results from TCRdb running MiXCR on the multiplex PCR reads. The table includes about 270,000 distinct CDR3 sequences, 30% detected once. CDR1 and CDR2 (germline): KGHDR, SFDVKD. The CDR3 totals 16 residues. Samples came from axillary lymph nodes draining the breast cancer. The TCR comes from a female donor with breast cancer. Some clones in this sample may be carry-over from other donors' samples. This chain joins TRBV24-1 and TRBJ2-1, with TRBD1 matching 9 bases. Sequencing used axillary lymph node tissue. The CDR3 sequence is CATGDLRGTGNNEQFF. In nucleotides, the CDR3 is TGTGCCACCGGTGATTTGCGCGGGACAGGGAACAATGAGCAGTTCTTC.